The rows below give T cell receptor beta chains drawn from one sample of a study of cytomegalovirus exposure and HLA in healthy donors. Libraries were prepared by immunoSEQ multiplex PCR; TCRdb keeps only in-frame clonotypes and omits some of them. This table holds about 200,000 clones, 70% to 90% found once. The sample comprised PBMCs. These receptors originate from a man aged 25 to 45 in good health and CMV-seronegative. Each CDR3 is given with its conserved first and last residue. Fields, in order: CDR3 length, clone size, D gene, J gene, V gene, CDR3 protein, CDR3 DNA. The D gene is left open where the match is weak. Clone size is shown for a subset of rows, as once, few, many or a class of expanded clone.

CDR3 length: 14
clone size: few
D gene: TRBD1
J gene: TRBJ2-7
V gene: TRBV28
CDR3 protein: CASSSRDRDYEQYF
CDR3 DNA: TGTGCCAGCAGTTCTCGGGACAGGGATTACGAGCAGTACTTC

CDR3 length: 15
clone size: .
D gene: TRBD2
J gene: TRBJ2-7
V gene: TRBV5-1
CDR3 protein: CASSLGTSVSYEQYF
CDR3 DNA: TGCGCCAGCAGCTTAGGGACTAGCGTCTCCTACGAGCAGTACTTC

CDR3 length: 14
clone size: .
D gene: TRBD1
J gene: TRBJ2-5
V gene: TRBV9
CDR3 protein: CASSLGQGRETQYF
CDR3 DNA: TGTGCCAGCAGCTTGGGACAGGGACGGGAGACCCAGTACTTC

CDR3 length: 14
clone size: .
D gene: .
J gene: TRBJ1-4
V gene: TRBV28
CDR3 protein: CASSLLGGFEKLFF
CDR3 DNA: TGTGCCAGCAGTTTACTGGGGGGTTTTGAAAAACTGTTTTTT

CDR3 length: 15
clone size: few
D gene: .
J gene: TRBJ2-1
V gene: TRBV4-3
CDR3 protein: CASSQDRVYGYEQFF
CDR3 DNA: TGCGCCAGCAGCCAAGATCGGGTATACGGCTATGAGCAGTTCTTC

CDR3 length: 14
clone size: .
D gene: TRBD1
J gene: TRBJ2-7
V gene: TRBV7-8
CDR3 protein: CASSFRDRVYEQYF
CDR3 DNA: TGTGCCAGCAGCTTCCGGGACAGAGTCTACGAGCAGTACTTC

CDR3 length: 15
clone size: few
D gene: TRBD2
J gene: TRBJ2-7
V gene: TRBV9
CDR3 protein: CASSPSGGPSYEQYF
CDR3 DNA: TGTGCCAGCAGCCCCAGCGGGGGGCCCTCCTACGAGCAGTACTTC

CDR3 length: 15
clone size: .
D gene: .
J gene: TRBJ2-3
V gene: TRBV11-3
CDR3 protein: CASSGGRTSTDTQYF
CDR3 DNA: TGTGCCAGTAGTGGCGGGCGGACCAGCACAGATACGCAGTATTTT

CDR3 length: 16
clone size: .
D gene: TRBD1
J gene: TRBJ1-1
V gene: TRBV7-9
CDR3 protein: CSSSYRTGGQNTEAFF
CDR3 DNA: TGTTCCAGCAGCTATAGGACAGGGGGACAGAACACTGAAGCTTTCTTT

CDR3 length: 14
clone size: .
D gene: .
J gene: TRBJ2-7
V gene: TRBV28
CDR3 protein: CASSRPGLTYEQYF
CDR3 DNA: TGTGCCAGCAGTCGGCCGGGACTGACCTACGAGCAGTACTTC

CDR3 length: 14
clone size: .
D gene: .
J gene: TRBJ2-3
V gene: TRBV2
CDR3 protein: CASSEGLTGRTQYF
CDR3 DNA: TGTGCCAGCAGTGAAGGGCTGACAGGCAGGACGCAGTATTTT

CDR3 length: 14
clone size: .
D gene: .
J gene: TRBJ1-4
V gene: TRBV2
CDR3 protein: CASTLGMPGKKLFF
CDR3 DNA: TGTGCCAGCACTTTAGGGATGCCCGGGAAAAAACTGTTTTTT

CDR3 length: 13
clone size: .
D gene: .
J gene: TRBJ2-7
V gene: TRBV10-2
CDR3 protein: CASSATGVAEQYF
CDR3 DNA: TGCGCCAGCAGTGCGACAGGAGTGGCCGAGCAGTACTTC

CDR3 length: 16
clone size: .
D gene: TRBD1
J gene: TRBJ1-6
V gene: TRBV5-4
CDR3 protein: CASSLGTGGLDSPLHF
CDR3 DNA: TGTGCCAGCAGCTTGGGGACAGGGGGCCTGGATTCACCCCTCCACTTT

CDR3 length: 12
clone size: few
D gene: .
J gene: TRBJ1-6
V gene: TRBV15
CDR3 protein: CATSRDGSPLHF
CDR3 DNA: TGTGCCACCAGCAGAGATGGCTCACCCCTCCACTTT

CDR3 length: 15
clone size: once
D gene: .
J gene: TRBJ2-3
V gene: TRBV5-4
CDR3 protein: CASSVSGTFTDTQYF
CDR3 DNA: TGTGCCAGCAGCGTCTCCGGGACTTTCACAGATACGCAGTATTTT

CDR3 length: 14
clone size: .
D gene: .
J gene: TRBJ2-2
V gene: TRBV7-2
CDR3 protein: CASSLARGTGELFF
CDR3 DNA: TGTGCCAGCAGCTTAGCCAGGGGCACCGGGGAGCTGTTTTTT

CDR3 length: 15
clone size: .
D gene: .
J gene: TRBJ2-1
V gene: TRBV2
CDR3 protein: CASSDSRGRDNEQFF
CDR3 DNA: TGTGCCAGCAGTGACTCTCGCGGGCGAGACAATGAGCAGTTCTTC

CDR3 length: 13
clone size: .
D gene: .
J gene: TRBJ2-7
V gene: TRBV6-1
CDR3 protein: CASRDIYSYEQYF
CDR3 DNA: TGTGCCAGCAGGGACATATACTCCTACGAGCAGTACTTC

CDR3 length: 15
clone size: .
D gene: TRBD1
J gene: TRBJ1-1
V gene: TRBV28
CDR3 protein: CASRPQGAGNTEAFF
CDR3 DNA: TGTGCCAGCAGACCCCAGGGGGCGGGGAACACTGAAGCTTTCTTT

CDR3 length: 15
clone size: .
D gene: .
J gene: TRBJ2-2
V gene: TRBV14
CDR3 protein: CASSLVQGLRGELFF
CDR3 DNA: TGTGCCAGCAGCTTGGTACAGGGTCTACGCGGGGAGCTGTTTTTT

CDR3 length: 16
clone size: .
D gene: .
J gene: TRBJ1-1
V gene: TRBV4-1
CDR3 protein: CASSQDVGGPNTEAFF
CDR3 DNA: TGCGCCAGCAGCCAAGATGTCGGTGGTCCGAACACTGAAGCTTTCTTT

CDR3 length: 13
clone size: .
D gene: .
J gene: TRBJ2-7
V gene: TRBV4-1
CDR3 protein: CASSQDLAYEQYF
CDR3 DNA: TGCGCCAGCAGCCAAGATCTTGCCTACGAGCAGTACTTC

CDR3 length: 18
clone size: .
D gene: .
J gene: TRBJ1-5
V gene: TRBV15
CDR3 protein: CATSRPKGEGRGNQPQHF
CDR3 DNA: TGTGCCACCAGCAGACCTAAAGGGGAGGGGCGCGGCAATCAGCCCCAGCATTTT

CDR3 length: 14
clone size: .
D gene: .
J gene: TRBJ2-2
V gene: TRBV28
CDR3 protein: CASGPGTANGELFF
CDR3 DNA: TGTGCCAGCGGTCCCGGGACTGCAAACGGGGAGCTGTTTTTT

CDR3 length: 12
clone size: .
D gene: TRBD1
J gene: TRBJ2-1
V gene: TRBV9
CDR3 protein: CASSPGGNEQFF
CDR3 DNA: TGTGCCAGCAGCCCAGGGGGCAATGAGCAGTTCTTC